Each of the 18 T cell receptor beta chains below was sequenced from the same sample in a study of pediatric ulcerative colitis. Assay used: immunoSEQ multiplex PCR; TCRdb lists only in-frame clones, some missing. This sample carries roughly 30,000 clones, roughly 82% of them seen once, and the ten largest clones take around 4.4%. The sequencing sample was made of blood. These receptors came from a boy aged 10-17 years with severe ulcerative colitis.

The CDR3 spells CASSYTGRTNGYTF. CDR3 bases: TGTGCCAGCAGCTATACAGGGAGGACGAATGGCTACACCTTC. The rearrangement links TRBV5-8 to TRBJ1-2, with a possible D match to TRBD1 (6 bases). Germline CDR1 and CDR2: SGHTS and YDEGEE. CDR3 length equals 14 residues. V was cut by 3 bases and J by 6 bases, with 15 bases left in between.

This clone was observed once. The J gene is TRBJ1-5, the V gene TRBV25-1; TRBD1 agrees at 7 bases. CDR3 length: 16 amino acids. The V gene's germline CDR1 is MGHDK and CDR2 SYGVNS. After removal of 2 bases from V and 7 bases from J, the junction contained 11 bases not matched to a gene. The CDR3 DNA reads TGTGCCAGCAGTGAAGCCTCGACAGGGTTCGGGCAGCCCCAGCATTTT. This encodes CASSEASTGFGQPQHF.

The genes are TRBV19 and TRBJ2-7, with 11 bases identical to TRBD1. The CDR3 length is 14 residues. Losses at the gene ends were 5 bases for V and 2 bases for J; bases not matched to a gene: 2. From germline, CDR1 is LNHDA and CDR2 SQIVND (reference sequence). The DNA for the CDR3 is TGTGCCAGTAGTCTGGGACAGGGGGCCTACGAGCAGTACTTC. It is translated as CASSLGQGAYEQYF.

This clone appeared a single time. The chain couples TRBV9 to TRBJ2-1; D gene unclear. V was pared by 5 bases and J by 1 base, with 13 bases between. The CDR3 covers 15 residues. Germline V gives CDR1 SGDLS, CDR2 YYNGEE. The CDR3 sequence is CASSHTGQSYNEQFF. CDR3 sequence (DNA): TGTGCCAGCAGTCACACCGGGCAATCCTACAATGAGCAGTTCTTC.

V usage is TRBV4-1 and J usage is TRBJ1-4; D is unclear. V gave up 2 bases and J gave up 6 bases, with 13 bases separating them. CDR3 length equals 15 residues. Germline-derived CDR1 and CDR2 are MGHRA and YSYEKL. CDR3 residues: CASSQHSAFDEKLFF. The CDR3 bases are TGCGCCAGCAGCCAACACAGCGCTTTTGATGAAAAACTGTTTTTT.

The chain is built from TRBV6-5 and TRBJ2-2; D possibly uses TRBD1 or TRBD2 (5 bases each). Looked up from germline, CDR1 is MNHEY and CDR2 is SVGAGI. Trimming removed 2 bases from V and 4 bases from J, with 8 bases in between. CDR3 length: 14 amino acids. The CDR3 region has the DNA TGTGCCAGCAGTTACGGGGGAGTCACCGGGGAGCTGTTTTTT. Translation gives CASSYGGVTGELFF.

The chain couples TRBV6-6 to TRBJ1-2; D remains ambiguous. This CDR3 region has 15 residues. The germline gives CDR1 MNHNY, CDR2 SVGAGI (reference sequence). The germline V and J ends were trimmed by 4 bases and 8 bases, with 20 bases remaining between them. CDR3 nucleotide sequence: TGTGCCAGCAGTTTCCCGATCGGCCCAGGAAGGGGCTACACCTTC. It is translated as CASSFPIGPGRGYTF.

The V and J genes are TRBV11-2 and TRBJ2-7, with D possibly matching TRBD2 (5 bases). This CDR3 has 16 amino acids. CDR1 SGHAT and CDR2 FQNNGV come from the germline V gene. Trimming took off 7 bases at V and 3 bases at J, with 22 bases between the two ends. In nucleotides, the CDR3 is TGTGCCAGCACCATGGCGGGCGTTAACTCCTTCTACGAGCAGTACTTC. The encoded protein is CASTMAGVNSFYEQYF.

The chain carries TRBV18 and TRBJ1-1, with D unresolved. Germline V gives CDR1 KGHSH, CDR2 LQKENI. The CDR3 sequence is 15 residues long. V dropped 2 bases and J dropped 0 bases, with 10 bases sitting between them. CDR3 sequence: CASSPVEGMNTEAFF. In DNA, the CDR3 is TGTGCCAGCTCACCAGTCGAAGGGATGAACACTGAAGCTTTCTTT. The variable domain in full, with the rest retrieved from reference TRBV18 and TRBJ1-1, is NAGVMQNPRHLVRRRGQEARLRCSPMKGHSHVYWYRQLPEEGLKFMVYLQKENIIDESGMPKERFSAEFPKEGPSILRIQQVVRGDSAAYFCASSPVEGMNTEAFFGQGTRLTVV.

This chain uses TRBV27 with TRBJ2-3; possible D gene TRBD2, 6 bases. Trimming shortened V by 1 base and J by 3 bases, and 8 bases separated the two germline ends. CDR3 length equals 14 residues. Per germline, CDR1 MNHEY and CDR2 SMNVEV (reference sequence). DNA of the CDR3: TGTGCCAGCAGTTTATGGGCGGGGACAGATACGCAGTATTTT. Its protein product is CASSLWAGTDTQYF.

As DNA, the CDR3 is TGTGCCAGCACCGGGGGGACTGAAGCTTTCTTT. Residues: CASTGGTEAFF. The rearrangement links TRBV6-1 to TRBJ1-1; tentative D call: TRBD1 (5 bases). CDR1 and CDR2 from the germline V gene are MNHNS and SASEGT. The ends were cut back, 7 bases at V and 5 bases at J, with 8 bases in the middle. The CDR3 loop spans 11 amino acids.

This clone has only a few counts. The chain carries TRBV9 and TRBJ2-3; D unresolved. V lost 3 bases and J lost 2, with 10 bases in between. CDR1 is SGDLS, CDR2 YYNGEE, per germline. The length of the CDR3 is 14 residues. In nucleotides, the CDR3 is TGTGCCAGCAGCGAGGTAGACTCCACAGATACGCAGTATTTT. It specifies CASSEVDSTDTQYF.

As DNA, the CDR3 is TGTGCCAGCAGCTTAGGGGCCCGTTTGTCAGATACGCAGTATTTT. Amino acid sequence: CASSLGARLSDTQYF. V is TRBV7-2 and J is TRBJ2-3; D unclear. This CDR3 has 15 amino acids. Germline assignment: CDR1 SGHTA and CDR2 FQGNSA. V lost 1 base to trimming and J lost 4 bases, with 12 bases between them.

This clone was detected only once. This sequence joins TRBV15 and TRBJ2-1, with 8 nucleotides matching TRBD2. Per germline, CDR1 LNHNV and CDR2 YYDKDF (reference sequence). The CDR3 covers 18 residues. The junction had 16 bases not matched to a gene; V was cut back by 1 base and J by 8 bases. The CDR3 sequence: CATSRVYSYGGASDEQFF. As DNA, the CDR3 is TGTGCCACCAGCAGAGTCTACTCTTACGGGGGGGCCTCGGATGAGCAGTTCTTC.

This clone was counted once. The J gene is TRBJ1-4, the V gene TRBV5-1; D remains unclear. Germline V lookup: CDR1 SGHRS, CDR2 YFSETQ. CDR3 length equals 13 residues. The V end lost 5 bases, the J end lost 3 bases, and 8 bases lay between the germline ends. The DNA for the CDR3 is TGCGCCAGCAGTTCAGGTTCTAATGAAAAACTGTTTTTT. Translated: CASSSGSNEKLFF.

This clone was found a few times. The CDR3: CASSPGGPGYTF. The CDR3 coding sequence is TGCGCCAGCAGCCCTGGGGGCCCTGGCTACACCTTC. This chain joins TRBV5-1 and TRBJ1-2; D is possibly TRBD1 (6 bases). Trimming stripped 4 bases from V and 7 bases from J, with 11 bases between. Germline values: CDR1 SGHRS, CDR2 YFSETQ. The CDR3 is 12 residues long.

The chain couples TRBV6-1 to TRBJ2-5; TRBD2 agrees at 8 bases. Germline assignment: CDR1 MNHNS and CDR2 SASEGT. CDR3 length: 13 residues. The V and J ends lost 6 bases and 11 bases, in that order; junction bases with no gene match: 11. CDR3 DNA: TGTGCCAGCAGGCAGCGGGGGACCACTTTACAGTACTTC. It yields the protein CASRQRGTTLQYF.

This clone was counted a single time. The chain uses TRBV27 and TRBJ2-1, with D perhaps TRBD1 (6 bases). CDR1 is MNHEY and CDR2 is SMNVEV in the germline V gene (reference sequence). The V gene lost 4 bases and the J gene lost 9 bases, with 16 bases spanning the gap. The CDR3 has 14 residues. The CDR3 DNA reads as TGTGCCAGCAGTTCCCTATCACAGGGAACTGAGCAGTTCTTC. Protein sequence: CASSSLSQGTEQFF.